The clone carrying this T cell receptor beta chain was counted at least ten times. What it binds is unknown. The sample is drawn from a study of T-cell memory formation after mild COVID-19. Across the whole study: Clusters were largely donor specific. Study outcomes and limitations: Among CD4+ contracting clones, most were CM and EM, and CD8+ ones EMRA.

Barcoded TCR alpha and TCR beta cDNA libraries with UMIs came from 5'RACE using constant-segment primers. TCRdb reprocessed the 5' RACE reads via MiXCR and lists one record per CDR3 protein. The sample comprises tens of thousands of distinct CDR3 sequences, roughly 12% of which are singletons, and 15% rests with the top ten. The V gene's germline CDR1 is KGHDR and CDR2 SFDVKD. With V trimmed by 8 bases and J by 10 bases, 7 bases remained unmatched. The CDR3 runs 14 residues. The chain is built from TRBV24-1 and TRBJ2-1; 13 nucleotides match TRBD2. Source material: PBMCs or a T cell subset sorted from them (not recorded which). This receptor was taken from an adult woman who had mild COVID-19 (a few samples of this study predate the infection). Cell type and time point are not known. In DNA form, the CDR3 reads TGTGCCACCATGACTAGCGGGAGGCTAAACGAGCAGTTCTTC. Translating it yields CATMTSGRLNEQFF.